The 17 T cell receptor beta chains reported below all come from one sample, sequenced in a study of CD8+ T cells in alopecia areata. Extracted from the samples, RNA was reverse transcribed into cDNA to serve as the sequencing template. Generated by immunoSEQ multiplex PCR, the TCRdb table keeps only in-frame clones and is missing some. The top ten clones hold roughly 6.8% of a sample with roughly 150,000 clones, approximately 45% of them seen once. Sample: CD4+ T cells sorted from blood. These receptors were collected from a human donor with alopecia areata.

The chain links TRBV7-9 to TRBJ1-5; unclear D gene. Between the trimmed V and J ends, which lost 5 bases and 9 bases, there was a span of 8 bases. In germline, CDR1 is SEHNR, CDR2 FQNEAQ (reference sequence). The CDR3 is made up of 11 amino acids. In nucleotides, the CDR3 is TGTGCCAGCAGCGGCGTCGGGCCCCAGCATTTT. This sequence encodes CASSGVGPQHF. Filled out from reference TRBV7-9 and TRBJ1-5, the complete variable domain reads DTGVSQNPRHKITKRGQNVTFRCDPISEHNRLYWYRQTLGQGPEFLTYFQNEAQLEKSRLLSDRFSAERPKGSFSTLEIQRTEQGDSAMYLCASSGVGPQHFGDGTRLSIL.

The CDR3 loop is CASSSGGFPADTQYF. CDR3 nucleotide sequence: TGCGCCAGCAGCTCGGGGGGGTTCCCGGCAGATACGCAGTATTTT. The rearrangement joins TRBV5-1 to TRBJ2-3, with TRBD2 matching 8 bases. The CDR3 is 15 residues long. Germline-derived CDR1 and CDR2 are SGHRS and YFSETQ. The V segment lost 3 bases and the J segment 4 bases; nucleotides outside the gene matches: 7. Complete variable domain (other parts from reference TRBV5-1 and TRBJ2-3): KAGVTQTPRYLIKTRGQQVTLSCSPISGHRSVSWYQQTPGQGLQFLFEYFSETQRNKGNFPGRFSGRQFSNSRSEMNVSTLELGDSALYLCASSSGGFPADTQYFGPGTRLTVL.

This clone appeared a few times. CDR3 sequence: CACWTGNGYTF. The CDR3 DNA is TGTGCCTGTTGGACAGGGAACGGCTACACCTTC. J is TRBJ1-2 and V is TRBV19, with TRBD1 identical over 8 bases. Germline trimming cut 11 bases from V and 8 bases from J; bases unmatched to any gene: 7. The CDR3 sequence is 11 residues long. Germline CDR1 LNHDA, CDR2 SQIVND (reference sequence).

The chain uses TRBV6-5 and TRBJ2-7; D is perhaps TRBD1 (6 bases). From germline, CDR1 is MNHEY and CDR2 SVGAGI. V lost 5 bases and J 5 bases, leaving 13 bases between the germline ends. CDR3 size: 13 residues. CDR3 residues: CASSTQGGHEQYF. The CDR3 DNA follows: TGTGCCAGCAGTACACAGGGCGGACACGAGCAGTACTTC.

There are a few counts of this clone. This chain connects TRBV29-1 to TRBJ1-2, with TRBD1 as a possible D gene (5 bases). The V and J ends lost 3 bases and 7 bases respectively, with 18 bases between them. From germline, CDR1 is SQVTM and CDR2 ANQGSEA. The CDR3 has 14 amino acids. CDR3 nucleotide sequence: TGCAGCGTTGAGCGGACACTGTGGATTGGTGGCTACACCTTC. It translates to CSVERTLWIGGYTF.

The chain links TRBV29-1 to TRBJ2-5; D remains ambiguous. Germline V gene data show CDR1 as SQVTM and CDR2 as ANQGSEA. Trimming pared 4 bases from V and 0 bases from J, leaving 9 bases between. The CDR3 has 13 residues. The CDR3 DNA is TGCAGCGTTGTAGGCAGCCACCAAGAGACCCAGTACTTC. Protein: CSVVGSHQETQYF.

This clone was recorded a few times. The V and J genes are TRBV27 and TRBJ2-7; 13 nucleotides align to TRBD2. This CDR3 has 15 amino acids. CDR1 and CDR2 from the germline V gene are MNHEY and SMNVEV (reference sequence). V shed 6 bases and J 5 bases; nucleotides not matched to a gene: 7. The CDR3 DNA is TGTGCCAGCAGCACAAGGACTAGCGGGAGCCACGAGCAGTACTTC. It specifies CASSTRTSGSHEQYF.

This clone was seen more than once but under ten times. This chain links TRBV9 with TRBJ2-2, with D uncertain. There are 12 residues in the CDR3. Trimming cost V 3 bases and J 2 bases, with 2 bases left between them. Germline CDR1 and CDR2: SGDLS and YYNGEE. The CDR3 here is CASSANTGELFF. For the CDR3, the DNA is TGTGCCAGCAGCGCAAACACCGGGGAGCTGTTTTTT.

The gene calls are TRBV7-3 and TRBJ2-2; TRBD1 matches at 7 bases. The CDR3 contains 14 residues. The germline V gene encodes CDR1 SGHTA and CDR2 FQGTGA. V was clipped by 5 bases and J by 5 bases; unmatched bases: 5. CDR3: CASSETGETGELFF. The CDR3 nucleotides read TGTGCCAGCAGCGAAACAGGGGAGACCGGGGAGCTGTTTTTT.

The chain couples TRBV29-1 to TRBJ2-3; weak D call: TRBD1 (5 bases). The CDR3 is 12 residues long. Germline-derived CDR1 and CDR2 are SQVTM and ANQGSEA. Trimming pared 7 bases from V and 6 bases from J, leaving 14 bases between. CDR3 in amino acids: CSAPTVSDTQYF. Written as DNA, the CDR3 is TGCAGCGCCCCGACAGTCTCTGATACGCAGTATTTT.

This clone appeared a few times. The chain combines TRBV12-5 with TRBJ2-1; 10 nucleotides align to TRBD2. The CDR3 consists of 16 residues. With V trimmed by 0 bases and J by 6 bases, 5 bases remained unmatched. Looked up from germline, CDR1 is LGHNT and CDR2 is FRNRAP. CDR3 sequence reads: CASGLVGGTSVNEQFF. The DNA for the CDR3 is TGTGCTAGTGGTTTGGTAGGGGGGACTAGCGTCAATGAGCAGTTCTTC.

This chain connects TRBV7-9 to TRBJ2-7; tentatively, D is TRBD1 (5 bases). The CDR3 length is 12 residues. Germline loops: CDR1 SEHNR, CDR2 FQNEAQ (reference sequence). V was clipped by 5 bases and J by 5 bases, with 10 bases between them. The CDR3 reads CASSPRVHEQYF. In DNA form, the CDR3 reads TGTGCCAGCAGCCCCAGGGTCCACGAGCAGTACTTC.

The gene calls are TRBV27 and TRBJ2-7; 12 bases are shared with TRBD2. The CDR3 covers 16 residues. Germline V lookup: CDR1 MNHEY, CDR2 SMNVEV (reference sequence). V lost 3 bases to trimming and J lost 3 bases; unmatched junction nucleotides: 6. The CDR3: CASSFFRTSGNYEQYF. As DNA, the CDR3 is TGTGCCAGCAGTTTCTTTCGGACTAGCGGGAACTACGAGCAGTACTTC.

In this sample, this clone turned up a few times. The gene calls are TRBV18 and TRBJ2-1; 7 nucleotides agree with TRBD1. This CDR3 has 15 amino acids. Germline V gives CDR1 KGHSH, CDR2 LQKENI. Trimming removed 6 bases from V and 3 bases from J; junction bases left unmatched: 8. DNA for the CDR3: TGTGCCAGCTCTCCCCGGGACAGATTCTACAATGAGCAGTTCTTC. This translates into CASSPRDRFYNEQFF. Combining the CDR3 with reference TRBV18 and TRBJ2-1 gives the whole variable domain NAGVMQNPRHLVRRRGQEARLRCSPMKGHSHVYWYRQLPEEGLKFMVYLQKENIIDESGMPKERFSAEFPKEGPSILRIQQVVRGDSAAYFCASSPRDRFYNEQFFGPGTRLTVL.

This rearrangement joins TRBV5-6 to TRBJ1-4, with 9 bases that match TRBD1. The CDR3 contains 14 residues. J gave up 8 bases and V 4 bases, and 6 bases lay outside the gene matches. Germline CDR1 is SGHDT and CDR2 is YYEEEE. CDR3 sequence: CASSTTGTGEKLFF. In DNA, the CDR3 is TGTGCCAGCAGCACCACCGGGACAGGGGAAAAACTGTTTTTT.

This clone turned up a few times. The chain joins TRBV30 to TRBJ2-5; the match to TRBD2 covers 14 bases. The CDR3 extends over 17 amino acids. Germline V gene data show CDR1 as GTSNPN and CDR2 as SVGIG (reference sequence). V was clipped by 3 bases and J by 4 bases; unmatched bases: 10. CDR3 DNA sequence: TGTGCCTGGAGAGCCCACGTTGGACTAGCGGGAGGAGAGACCCAGTACTTC. This encodes CAWRAHVGLAGGETQYF.

The chain is built from TRBV29-1 and TRBJ2-3; 12 bases are a match to TRBD2. V trimming: 1 base; J trimming: 2 bases; junction bases outside the gene matches: 16. Germline V gene sequence: CDR1 SQVTM, CDR2 ANQGSEA. The CDR3 runs to 20 residues. CDR3 bases: TGCAGCGTTGAAGCCCCTATGACTAGCGGGAGTCCCAAGGTCACAGATACGCAGTATTTT. It yields the protein CSVEAPMTSGSPKVTDTQYF.